This T cell receptor (beta chain) appears in the sequencing data of a study of T cells in Graves' hyperthyroidism and ophthalmopathy. General study results and limits: Model output signaled ophthalmopathy a median approximately 6 months ahead of onset. Using 13 V-J features, a model discriminated ophthalmopathy from stable hyperthyroidism.

Of note for this clonotype: As yet, its antigen is unknown.

Calling Graves' hyperthyroidism stable meant ophthalmopathy did not progress within 18 months. The study left out patients who had uncontrolled infection, other autoimmune disease, pregnancy or lactation. Amplified regions were TCR beta CDR3 sequences from RNA transcripts. During a first-round RT-PCR of the TCR CDR3, the HTBI primer set was used. TCRdb reprocessed the multiplex PCR reads with MiXCR, giving one entry per CDR3 protein. The table has fewer than 800,000 distinct CDR3 sequences, about 15% seen once. The TCR was taken from a man younger than 35 with Graves' hyperthyroidism. The sequenced sample consisted of blood.

CDR3 nucleotide sequence: TGTGCCAGCAGTTTCTTGGGGACAGCGGGCACTGAAGCTTTCTTT. This sequence encodes CASSFLGTAGTEAFF. This chain links TRBV27 with TRBJ1-1; 7 bases match TRBD1. Germline values: CDR1 MNHEY, CDR2 SMNVEV (reference sequence). J gave up 4 bases and V 3 bases, and 8 bases lay outside the gene matches. This CDR3 is built from 15 residues.